The 8 T cell receptor beta chains below come from one sample, sequenced in a study of long-term antiretroviral therapy in people with HIV. Investigators performed immunoSEQ version v3.0 at survey level. Some clones are missing from TCRdb's copy, which holds only in-frame ones; the method was immunoSEQ multiplex PCR. The sample yields 15,000 to 20,000 clones, roughly 79% seen once. Specimen: unsorted PBMCs, collected 2.3 years after starting antiretroviral therapy. The receptors were gathered from a woman aged 40 to 55 with HIV.

V and J are TRBV30 and TRBJ1-2; 10 bases align to TRBD1. Germline loops: CDR1 GTSNPN, CDR2 SVGIG (reference sequence). V trimming: 5 bases; J trimming: 4 bases; junction bases outside the gene matches: 7. The CDR3 runs to 14 residues. This CDR3 reads CAWLDRGRGYGYTF. The CDR3 DNA sequence: TGTGCCTGGCTAGACAGGGGGCGCGGCTATGGCTACACCTTC. Full variable domain (rest looked up from reference TRBV30 and TRBJ1-2): SQTIHQWPATLVQPVGSPLSLECTVEGTSNPNLYWYRQAAGRGLQLLFYSVGIGQISSEVPQNLSASRPQDRQFILSSKKLLLSDSGFYLCAWLDRGRGYGYTFGSGTRLTVV.

This chain uses TRBV11-3 with TRBJ1-1; D is undetermined. The CDR3 has 13 amino acids. V gave up 5 bases and J gave up 0 bases, with 7 bases separating them. Germline loops: CDR1 SGHNT, CDR2 YENEEA. Here the CDR3 DNA reads TGTGCCAGCAGCCATGGGATGAACACTGAAGCTTTCTTT. Residues: CASSHGMNTEAFF.

This clone appeared a single time. This chain links TRBV19 with TRBJ2-3, with D possibly matching TRBD1 (6 bases). V was clipped by 3 bases and J by 0 bases, with 16 bases between them. CDR1 and CDR2 from the germline V gene are LNHDA and SQIVND (reference sequence). CDR3 length: 17 amino acids. The CDR3 nucleotides are TGTGCCAGTAGTATGGGGGCTGTGGCAGCTAGCACAGATACGCAGTATTTT. The encoded protein is CASSMGAVAASTDTQYF.

The chain joins TRBV28 to TRBJ1-2; D unclear. Germline loops: CDR1 MDHEN, CDR2 SYDVKM. The V end lost 6 bases, the J end lost 4 bases, and 9 bases lay between the germline ends. There are 12 residues in the CDR3. The CDR3 coding sequence is TGTGCCAGCAGGCCGGGCGGCTATGGCTACACCTTC. It specifies CASRPGGYGYTF.

In this sample, this clone is medium-sized. The chain recombines TRBV28 with TRBJ2-7; D gene unclear. Germline CDR1 is MDHEN and CDR2 is SYDVKM. The CDR3 loop spans 12 amino acids. V dropped 2 bases and J dropped 3 bases, with 5 bases sitting between them. CDR3 amino acids: CASSLDDYEQYF. The DNA of the CDR3 is TGTGCCAGCAGTTTAGATGACTACGAGCAGTACTTC.

The CDR3 DNA reads TGTGCCAGCTCACCTGGTGGGGAAGTGGGCTATGGCTACACCTTC. Protein: CASSPGGEVGYGYTF. The chain uses TRBV18 and TRBJ1-2, with unresolved D. The CDR3 is 15 residues long. Germline lookup yields CDR1 KGHSH and CDR2 LQKENI. Trimming cost V 3 bases and J 4 bases, with 15 bases left between them.

The V and J genes are TRBV18 and TRBJ1-2; D might be TRBD1 (5 bases). The CDR3 is made up of 15 amino acids. Looked up from germline, CDR1 is KGHSH and CDR2 is LQKENI. Deletions cut 5 bases from V and 4 bases from J, with 17 bases between. The CDR3 region has the DNA TGTGCCAGCTCATCTAAATCCGACAGCCCCTATGGCTACACCTTC. It yields the protein CASSSKSDSPYGYTF.

This sequence joins TRBV30 and TRBJ2-5; 12 bases map to TRBD2. With V trimmed by 1 base and J by 5 bases, 2 bases remained unmatched. The length of the CDR3 is 14 residues. Germline V gives CDR1 GTSNPN, CDR2 SVGIG (reference sequence). The CDR3 loop reads CAWSALAGGETQYF. The CDR3 region has the DNA TGTGCCTGGAGTGCTCTAGCGGGGGGGGAGACCCAGTACTTC. Full variable domain (outside the CDR3, taken from reference TRBV30 and TRBJ2-5): SQTIHQWPATLVQPVGSPLSLECTVEGTSNPNLYWYRQAAGRGLQLLFYSVGIGQISSEVPQNLSASRPQDRQFILSSKKLLLSDSGFYLCAWSALAGGETQYFGPGTRLLVL.